A selection of T cell receptor beta chains follows, all from one sample in a study of cytomegalovirus exposure and HLA in healthy donors. Assay: immunoSEQ multiplex PCR; the TCRdb copy retains only in-frame clones and omits some. This table has 150,000 to 200,000 clones, more than 60% appearing once. Sequences were obtained from PBMCs. The receptors were sampled from a middle-aged woman in good health and CMV-seropositive. CDR3s include the opening cysteine and the closing phenylalanine or tryptophan. A D gene is named only where the DNA matches it firmly. Only part of the rows carry a size: once, few, many, or a class if the clone is expanded.

D	V	J	size	CDR3	DNA
TRBD1	TRBV28	TRBJ1-5	few	CASSLGDRGQDSNQPQHF	TGTGCCAGCAGTTTAGGGGACAGGGGGCAGGATAGCAATCAGCCCCAGCATTTT
TRBD2	TRBV18	TRBJ2-7	NA	CASSPPGGSATSYEQYF	TGTGCCAGCTCACCACCGGGCGGGAGCGCCACTTCCTACGAGCAGTACTTC
NA	TRBV28	TRBJ1-1	NA	CASSSTHQGWNTEAFF	TGTGCCAGCAGTTCGACCCATCAGGGGTGGAACACTGAAGCTTTCTTT
TRBD1	TRBV7-9	TRBJ1-2	NA	CASSPGGQGLNYGYTF	TGTGCCAGCAGCCCGGGGGGACAGGGTTTAAACTATGGCTACACCTTC
TRBD1	TRBV5-5	TRBJ1-2	NA	CASSLGGQGLGGYTF	TGTGCCAGCAGCTTGGGGGGACAGGGACTCGGTGGCTACACCTTC
NA	TRBV4-3	TRBJ2-2	NA	CASSQEVGGGAYDTGELFF	TGCGCCAGCAGCCAAGAAGTTGGCGGGGGCGCCTATGACACCGGGGAGCTGTTTTTT
NA	TRBV4-3	TRBJ2-7	NA	CASSQERGYEQYF	TGCGCCAGCAGCCAAGAGAGGGGGTACGAGCAGTACTTC
NA	TRBV23-1	TRBJ1-4	NA	CASSQSLVGGATNEKLFF	TGCGCCAGCAGTCAATCGTTAGTGGGAGGCGCAACTAATGAAAAACTGTTTTTT
NA	TRBV27	TRBJ1-2	NA	CASSFRGAGSGYTF	TGTGCCAGCAGTTTTCGGGGCGCGGGGTCTGGCTACACCTTC
NA	TRBV29-1	TRBJ1-1	NA	CSVSDRVNTEAFF	TGCAGTGTTTCCGACAGAGTGAACACTGAAGCTTTCTTT
TRBD1	TRBV6-1	TRBJ1-2	NA	CASSETQRDRGPTF	TGTGCCAGCAGTGAAACTCAACGGGACAGGGGCCCCACCTTC